Below, 25 T cell receptor beta chains from the same sample are listed, as sequenced in a study of T cells in Graves' hyperthyroidism and ophthalmopathy. Amplified TCR beta CDR3 regions came from RNA transcripts. An initial round of RT-PCR targeting the TCR CDR3 relied on the HTBI primer set. TCRdb re-derived calls from the multiplex PCR reads in MiXCR, one entry per CDR3 protein. The table shows about 360,000 distinct CDR3 sequences, with more than 15% occurring only once. Material for sequencing was blood. These receptors came from a woman aged 18 to 35 with Graves' hyperthyroidism that later progressed to Graves' ophthalmopathy.

This clonotype was observed a handful of times. This sequence joins TRBV19 and TRBJ2-7, with 8 bases matching TRBD2. V trimming: 6 bases; J trimming: 6 bases; junction bases outside the gene matches: 7. Germline lookup yields CDR1 LNHDA and CDR2 SQIVND (reference sequence). The CDR3 contains 13 residues. The CDR3 nucleotides are TGTGCCAGTAGGGGATTACTAGCGGTCGAGCAGTACTTC. Amino acids: CASRGLLAVEQYF.

This clonotype was recorded many times. This chain links TRBV2 with TRBJ1-2, with 11 bases aligning to TRBD1. J lost 4 bases, V lost 7 bases, and 14 bases had no gene match. The CDR3 spans 17 residues. Looked up from germline, CDR1 is SNHLY and CDR2 is FYNNEI. CDR3: CASTQDHAGTGGYGYTF. For the CDR3, the DNA is TGTGCCAGCACCCAAGATCATGCCGGGACAGGGGGCTATGGCTACACCTTC.

This clonotype was counted many times. The chain links TRBV2 to TRBJ2-1; D not resolved. This CDR3 has 13 amino acids. The germline CDR1 and CDR2 sequences are SNHLY and FYNNEI. V dropped 7 bases and J dropped 0 bases, with 7 bases sitting between them. The CDR3 spells CASMSDSYNEQFF. CDR3 DNA sequence: TGTGCCAGCATGAGTGACTCCTACAATGAGCAGTTCTTC. The variable domain in full, completed from reference TRBV2 and TRBJ2-1, reads EPEVTQTPSHQVTQMGQEVILRCVPISNHLYFYWYRQILGQKVEFLVSFYNNEISEKSEIFDDQFSVERPDGSNFTLKIRSTKLEDSAMYFCASMSDSYNEQFFGPGTRLTVL.

This clonotype has ten or more counts. The V and J genes are TRBV28 and TRBJ1-1, with 7 nucleotides matching TRBD1. The CDR3 spans 13 residues. V shed 5 bases, J shed 3 bases, and the junction held 3 bases outside the gene matches. The germline CDR1 and CDR2 sequences are MDHEN and SYDVKM. CDR3 region: CASSPGTDTEAFF. Written as DNA, the CDR3 is TGTGCCAGCAGTCCCGGGACAGACACTGAAGCTTTCTTT.

This clonotype was seen repeatedly, ten times or more. The chain carries TRBV18 and TRBJ2-2, with no clear D. With 0 bases removed from V and 3 bases from J, the gap between germline ends came to 5 bases. There are 14 residues in the CDR3. CDR1 and CDR2 (germline): KGHSH, LQKENI. CDR3 bases: TGTGCCAGCTCACCACCGATGGACACCGGGGAGCTGTTTTTT. This translates into CASSPPMDTGELFF.

This clonotype was seen more than once but under ten times. The CDR3: CASNGLPNEKLFF. CDR3 nucleotide sequence: TGTGCCAGCAATGGACTGCCCAATGAAAAACTGTTTTTT. This chain uses TRBV7-8 with TRBJ1-4; D unclear. The CDR3 is 13 amino acids. Trimming took off 7 bases at V and 5 bases at J, with 11 bases between the two ends. The V gene's germline CDR1 is SGHVS and CDR2 FQNEAQ.

This clonotype was recorded many times. The genes are TRBV5-1 and TRBJ1-6, with no clear D. The CDR3 is 16 amino acids. CDR1 is SGHRS, CDR2 YFSETQ, per germline. The germline V and J ends were trimmed by 0 bases and 3 bases, with 10 bases remaining between them. The CDR3 protein is CASSLGGDYYNSPLHF. For the CDR3, the DNA is TGCGCCAGCAGCTTGGGGGGTGACTACTATAATTCACCCCTCCACTTT.

There are many counts of this clonotype. The chain links TRBV5-5 to TRBJ2-7; D unresolved. Germline loops: CDR1 SGHKS, CDR2 YYEKEE (reference sequence). V lost 7 bases to trimming and J lost 3 bases, with 17 bases between them. CDR3 length equals 14 residues. In DNA form, the CDR3 reads TGTGCCAGCCGAAGTCTGGAGACCAACTACGAGCAGTACTTC. Amino acids: CASRSLETNYEQYF.

This clonotype was picked up many times. The chain recombines TRBV7-9 with TRBJ2-2; D is ambiguous. The CDR3 runs to 12 residues. Trimming left V 5 bases short and J 7 bases short, with 8 bases between. Germline CDR1 is SEHNR and CDR2 is FQNEAQ (reference sequence). CDR3 residues: CASSVGRGELFF. The DNA for the CDR3 is TGTGCCAGCAGCGTAGGTCGCGGGGAGCTGTTTTTT.

This clonotype has a count of ten or more. The CDR3 coding sequence is TGTGCCAGCAACTTAGACAGGCAAGAGACCCAGTACTTC. Residues: CASNLDRQETQYF. The chain links TRBV2 to TRBJ2-5; D might be TRBD1 (6 bases). V lost 7 bases to trimming and J lost 2 bases, with 11 bases between them. This CDR3 region has 13 residues. CDR1 and CDR2 from the germline V gene are SNHLY and FYNNEI.

This clonotype was observed many times. The chain couples TRBV2 to TRBJ1-6; 7 nucleotides line up with TRBD1. This CDR3 spans 14 amino acids. CDR1 and CDR2 from the germline V gene are SNHLY and FYNNEI. J was trimmed by 9 bases and V by 3 bases; bases with no gene match: 5. This chain's CDR3 is CASSDTGEVSPLHF. The CDR3 bases are TGTGCCAGCAGTGATACAGGGGAGGTTTCACCCCTCCACTTT.

This clonotype was seen many times. The chain has TRBV28 and TRBJ2-7, with D unresolved. The CDR3 covers 13 residues. From germline, CDR1 is MDHEN and CDR2 SYDVKM. The V end lost 5 bases, the J end lost 0 bases, and 8 bases lay between the germline ends. CDR3 sequence (DNA): TGTGCCAGCAGTACCGGGTTCTCCTACGAGCAGTACTTC. Encoded protein: CASSTGFSYEQYF.

This clonotype has just a few counts. The chain carries TRBV9 and TRBJ1-3; D gene uncertain. The V gene's germline CDR1 is SGDLS and CDR2 YYNGEE. The CDR3 is 11 amino acids. V was clipped by 10 bases and J by 8 bases, with 13 bases between them. CDR3 in DNA: TGTGCCGCGACATGGTGTCACACCATATATTTT. Translated, it gives CAATWCHTIYF.

In its sample, this clonotype was seen a few times. The chain recombines TRBV5-1 with TRBJ2-1, with 12 bases identical to TRBD2. The CDR3 has 20 residues. Germline V CDR1 and CDR2: SGHRS, YFSETQ. With 0 bases clipped from V and 4 bases from J, the junction kept 14 bases outside the gene matches. The CDR3 sequence is CASSLGASGRARSTYNEQFF. CDR3 nucleotide sequence: TGCGCCAGCAGCTTGGGGGCTAGCGGGAGGGCCCGATCTACTTACAATGAGCAGTTCTTC.

This clonotype occurred many times. The V and J genes are TRBV12-3 or TRBV12-4 and TRBJ2-7, with a possible D match to TRBD1 (5 bases). Trimming removed 3 bases at V and 0 bases at J, with 12 bases between. The CDR3 runs 15 residues. CDR3 in amino acids: CASSLGRIDSYEQYF. CDR3 sequence (DNA): TGTGCCAGCAGTTTGGGGCGGATCGACTCCTACGAGCAGTACTTC.

This clonotype has a count of ten or more. The V gene is TRBV28, the J gene TRBJ2-3; 7 bases are shared with TRBD2. V shed 5 bases, J shed 2 bases, and the junction held 13 bases outside the gene matches. CDR3 length: 17 amino acids. Germline CDR1 and CDR2: MDHEN and SYDVKM. CDR3 loop: CASSPLASGFSTDTQYF. Here the CDR3 DNA reads TGTGCCAGCAGTCCGCTGGCTAGCGGATTTTCCACAGATACGCAGTATTTT. Filled out from reference TRBV28 and TRBJ2-3, the complete variable domain reads DVKVTQSSRYLVKRTGEKVFLECVQDMDHENMFWYRQDPGLGLRLIYFSYDVKMKEKGDIPEGYSVSREKKERFSLILESASTNQTSMYLCASSPLASGFSTDTQYFGPGTRLTVL.

This clonotype was detected many times. The CDR3 is CAWSGDRGSEKLFF. In DNA, the CDR3 is TGTGCCTGGAGTGGAGACAGGGGAAGCGAAAAACTGTTTTTT. V gene TRBV30 combines with J gene TRBJ1-4; 8 bases line up with TRBD1. CDR1 and CDR2 (germline): GTSNPN, SVGIG (reference sequence). This CDR3 contains 14 residues. J lost 8 bases, V lost 1 base, and 6 bases had no gene match.

This clonotype was seen only a few times. The rearrangement uses TRBV7-6 and TRBJ2-3; possible D gene TRBD2, 5 bases. The CDR3 contains 16 residues. Trimming removed 1 base at V and 6 bases at J, with 17 bases between. Germline CDR1 SGHVS, CDR2 FNYEAQ. The CDR3, as DNA: TGTGCCAGCAGCTTAGAGTTTAGCGTATTCGGGGATACGCAGTATTTT. It yields the protein CASSLEFSVFGDTQYF.

This clonotype was detected many times. This chain joins TRBV3-1 and TRBJ1-4; TRBD1 is a possible D gene (6 bases). CDR1 is LGHDT, CDR2 YNNKEL, per germline (reference sequence). Trimming took 3 bases from V and 8 from J, leaving 16 bases between them. The CDR3 contains 15 residues. This chain's CDR3 is CASSHLGGGGEKLFF. In DNA, the CDR3 is TGTGCCAGCAGCCACTTAGGAGGGGGAGGAGAAAAACTGTTTTTT.

This clonotype has at least ten counts. The chain joins TRBV28 to TRBJ1-5, with TRBD1 matching 8 bases. The CDR3 length is 18 residues. The germline CDR1 and CDR2 sequences are MDHEN and SYDVKM. V lost 5 bases to trimming and J lost 0 bases; unmatched junction nucleotides: 12. The chain's CDR3 is CASSLLGQDHYSNQPQHF. CDR3 coding DNA: TGTGCCAGCAGTCTACTGGGACAGGACCACTATAGCAATCAGCCCCAGCATTTT. Full variable domain (outside the CDR3, taken from reference TRBV28 and TRBJ1-5): DVKVTQSSRYLVKRTGEKVFLECVQDMDHENMFWYRQDPGLGLRLIYFSYDVKMKEKGDIPEGYSVSREKKERFSLILESASTNQTSMYLCASSLLGQDHYSNQPQHFGDGTRLSIL.

The chain combines TRBV18 with TRBJ2-1, with 7 bases that match TRBD2. Germline CDR1 reads KGHSH; CDR2 reads LQKENI. The CDR3 is 15 amino acids. The ends lost 5 bases at V and 7 bases at J; junction bases unmatched: 11. This CDR3 is CASSAGTEAGNEQFF. Here the CDR3 DNA reads TGTGCCAGCTCAGCCGGGACCGAAGCGGGGAATGAGCAGTTCTTC.

Points on this clonotype: The junction does not match germline at one end; this may be a read error. V and J are TRBV28 and TRBJ1-4; TRBD1 matches at 8 bases. CDR1 is MDHEN, CDR2 SYDVKM, per germline. The CDR3 length is 15 residues. This chain's CDR3 is CASIFQTGVNEKLFF. For the CDR3, the DNA is TGCGCCAGCATTTTCCAGACAGGGGTTAATGAAAAACTGTTTTTT.

This clonotype was counted a few times. The chain is built from TRBV10-3 and TRBJ1-1, with 8 nucleotides matching TRBD1. The germline CDR1 and CDR2 sequences are ENHRY and SYGVKD. J gave up 6 bases and V 4 bases, and 7 bases lay outside the gene matches. This CDR3 comprises 14 residues. CDR3 protein: CAISATGGEPEAFF. The CDR3 nucleotides read TGTGCCATCAGTGCTACAGGGGGGGAACCTGAAGCTTTCTTT.

The chain carries TRBV9 and TRBJ2-7; D is unclear. This CDR3 is 12 amino acids long. Trimming shortened V by 1 base and J by 3 bases, and 5 bases separated the two germline ends. Germline V gene data show CDR1 as SGDLS and CDR2 as YYNGEE. CDR3 coding DNA: TGTGCCAGCAGCGTAAGTGTCTACGAGCAGTACTTC. Its protein is CASSVSVYEQYF. The variable domain in full, completed from reference TRBV9 and TRBJ2-7, reads DSGVTQTPKHLITATGQRVTLRCSPRSGDLSVYWYQQSLDQGLQFLIQYYNGEERAKGNILERFSAQQFPDLHSELNLSSLELGDSALYFCASSVSVYEQYFGPGTRLTVT.

The rearrangement joins TRBV6-5 to TRBJ2-2; the match to TRBD1 covers 7 bases. This CDR3 spans 13 amino acids. The junction had 3 bases not matched to a gene; V was cut back by 4 bases and J by 7 bases. Germline-derived CDR1 and CDR2 are MNHEY and SVGAGI. The chain's CDR3 is CASSSPGGGELFF. CDR3 bases: TGTGCCAGCAGTTCACCAGGGGGCGGGGAGCTGTTTTTT.